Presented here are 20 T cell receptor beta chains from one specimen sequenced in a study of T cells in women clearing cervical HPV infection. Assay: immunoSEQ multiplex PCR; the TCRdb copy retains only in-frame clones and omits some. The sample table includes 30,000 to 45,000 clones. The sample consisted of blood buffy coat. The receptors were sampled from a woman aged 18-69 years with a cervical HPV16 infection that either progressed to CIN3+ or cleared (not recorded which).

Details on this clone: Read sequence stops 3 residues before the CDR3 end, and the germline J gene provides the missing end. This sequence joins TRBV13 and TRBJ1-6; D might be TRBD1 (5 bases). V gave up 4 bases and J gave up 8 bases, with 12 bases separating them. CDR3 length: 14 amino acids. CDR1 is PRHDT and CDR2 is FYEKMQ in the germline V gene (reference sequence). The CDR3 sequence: CASSSSGGYSPLHF. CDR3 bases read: TGTGCCAGCAGCTCCTCTGGGGGGTATTCACCC. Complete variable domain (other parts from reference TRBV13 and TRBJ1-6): AAGVIQSPRHLIKEKRETATLKCYPIPRHDTVYWYQQGPGQDPQFLISFYEKMQSDKGSIPDRFSAQQFSDYHSELNMSSLELGDSALYFCASSSSGGYSPLHFGNGTRLTVT.

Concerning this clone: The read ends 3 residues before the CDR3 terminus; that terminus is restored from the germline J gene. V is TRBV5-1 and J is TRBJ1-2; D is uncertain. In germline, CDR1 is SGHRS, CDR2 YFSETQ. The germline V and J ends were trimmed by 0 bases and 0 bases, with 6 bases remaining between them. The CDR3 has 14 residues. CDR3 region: CASSLAASNYGYTF. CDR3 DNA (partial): TGCGCCAGCAGCTTGGCCGCGTCTAACTATGGC.

Incomplete CDR3 DNA: TGCGCCAGCAGCTTGTTCAGCCTCTCTGGGGCCAACGTG. Protein: CASSLFSLSGANV. The whole CDR3 sequence reads CASSLFSLSGANVLFF. The genes are TRBV5-1 and TRBJ2-2, with D possibly TRBD1 on 5 matching bases. The DNA ends 3 residues before the CDR3 does, and the rest of the CDR3 is filled in from the germline J gene. The V gene's germline CDR1 is SGHRS and CDR2 YFSETQ. The CDR3 is 16 amino acids.

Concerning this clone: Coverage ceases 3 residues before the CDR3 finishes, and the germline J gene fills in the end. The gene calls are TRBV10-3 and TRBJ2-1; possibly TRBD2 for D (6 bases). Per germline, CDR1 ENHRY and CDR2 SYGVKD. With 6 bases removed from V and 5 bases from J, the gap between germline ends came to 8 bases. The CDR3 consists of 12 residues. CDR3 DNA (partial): TGTGCCATCAGGGGGGGAGACAATGAG. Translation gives CAIRGGDNE. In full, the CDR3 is CAIRGGDNEQFF.

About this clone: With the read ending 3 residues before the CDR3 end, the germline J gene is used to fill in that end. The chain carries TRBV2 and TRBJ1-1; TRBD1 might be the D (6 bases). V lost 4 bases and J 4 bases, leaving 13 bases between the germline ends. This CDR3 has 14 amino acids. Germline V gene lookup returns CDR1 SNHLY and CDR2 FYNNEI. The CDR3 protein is CASSVGGEGTEAFF. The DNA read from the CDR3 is TGTGCCAGCAGTGTAGGGGGGGAGGGCACTGAA.

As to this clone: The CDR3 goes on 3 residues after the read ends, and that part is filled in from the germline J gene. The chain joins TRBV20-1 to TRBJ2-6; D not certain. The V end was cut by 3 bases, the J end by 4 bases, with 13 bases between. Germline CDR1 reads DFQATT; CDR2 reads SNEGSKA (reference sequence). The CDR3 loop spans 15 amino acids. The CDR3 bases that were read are TGCAGTGCTAGTCGGGTCAGTCCAGGGGCCAACGTC. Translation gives CSASRVSPGANV. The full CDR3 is CSASRVSPGANVLTF.

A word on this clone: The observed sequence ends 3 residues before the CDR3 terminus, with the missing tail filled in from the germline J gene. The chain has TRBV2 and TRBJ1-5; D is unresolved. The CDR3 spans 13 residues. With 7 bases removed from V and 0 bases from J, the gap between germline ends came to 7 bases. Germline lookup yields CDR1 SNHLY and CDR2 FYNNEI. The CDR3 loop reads CASTTYSNQPQHF. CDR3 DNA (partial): TGTGCCAGCACCACTTATAGCAATCAGCCC.

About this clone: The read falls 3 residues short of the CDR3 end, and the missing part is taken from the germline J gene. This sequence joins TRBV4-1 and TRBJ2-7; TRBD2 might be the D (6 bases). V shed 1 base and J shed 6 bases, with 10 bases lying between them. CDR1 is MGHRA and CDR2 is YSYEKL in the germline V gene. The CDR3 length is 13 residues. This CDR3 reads CASSQGFSGEQYF. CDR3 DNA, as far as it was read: TGCGCCAGCAGCCAAGGGTTTAGCGGCGAG.

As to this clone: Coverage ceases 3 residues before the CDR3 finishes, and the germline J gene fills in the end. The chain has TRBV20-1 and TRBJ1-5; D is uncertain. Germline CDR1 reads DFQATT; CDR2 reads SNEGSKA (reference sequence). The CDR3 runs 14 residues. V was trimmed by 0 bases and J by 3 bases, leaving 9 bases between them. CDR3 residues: CSAREGLVNQPQHF. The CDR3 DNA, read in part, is TGCAGTGCTAGAGAAGGGTTGGTCAATCAGCCC.

The CDR3 region is CASSFRAGYDYTF. Partial CDR3 DNA: TGTGCCAGCAGCTTCCGGGCGGGGTACGAC. The chain combines TRBV6-2 or TRBV6-3 with TRBJ1-2; D is ambiguous. The missing CDR3 end, 3 residues past where the read stops, is filled in from the germline J gene. CDR1 and CDR2 from the germline V gene are MNHEY and SVGEGT. The CDR3 length is 13 residues.

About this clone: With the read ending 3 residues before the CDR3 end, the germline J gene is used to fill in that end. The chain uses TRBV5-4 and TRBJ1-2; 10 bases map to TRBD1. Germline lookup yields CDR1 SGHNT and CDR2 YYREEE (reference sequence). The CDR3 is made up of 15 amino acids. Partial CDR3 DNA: TGTGCCAGCAGCCCTGGTGGGACAGGGGTTATCGAC. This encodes CASSPGGTGVID. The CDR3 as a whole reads CASSPGGTGVIDYTF. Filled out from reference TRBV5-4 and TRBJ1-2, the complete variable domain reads ETGVTQSPTHLIKTRGQQVTLRCSSQSGHNTVSWYQQALGQGPQFIFQYYREEENGRGNFPPRFSGLQFPNYSSELNVNALELDDSALYLCASSPGGTGVIDYTFGSGTRLTVV.

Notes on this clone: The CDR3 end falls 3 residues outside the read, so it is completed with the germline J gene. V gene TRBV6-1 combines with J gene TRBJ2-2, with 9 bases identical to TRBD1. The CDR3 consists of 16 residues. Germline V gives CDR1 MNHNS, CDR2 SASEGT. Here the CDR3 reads CASSEILGQGNEKLFF. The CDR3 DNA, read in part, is TGTGCCAGCAGTGAAATTTTAGGACAGGGGAATGAAAAG.

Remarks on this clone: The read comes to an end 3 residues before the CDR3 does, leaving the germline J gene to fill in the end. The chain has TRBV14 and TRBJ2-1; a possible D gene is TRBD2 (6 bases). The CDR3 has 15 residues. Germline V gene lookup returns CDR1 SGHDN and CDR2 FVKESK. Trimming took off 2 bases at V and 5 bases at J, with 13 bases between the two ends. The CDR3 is CASSQYGGFHNEQFF. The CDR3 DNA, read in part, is TGTGCCAGCAGCCAATATGGGGGGTTCCACAATGAG.

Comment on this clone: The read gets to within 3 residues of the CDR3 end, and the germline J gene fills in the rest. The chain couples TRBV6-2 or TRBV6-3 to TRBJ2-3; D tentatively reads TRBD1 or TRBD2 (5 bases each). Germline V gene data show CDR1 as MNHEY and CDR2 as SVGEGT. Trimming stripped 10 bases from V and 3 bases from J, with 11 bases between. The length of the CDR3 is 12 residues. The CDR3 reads CATREGTDTQYF. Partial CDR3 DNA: TGTGCCACAAGAGAGGGGACAGATACG.

CDR3 bases read: TGTGCCAGCACCCCGACTAGCAGTTCTCGGGATACG. This encodes CASTPTSSSRDT. The complete CDR3 reads CASTPTSSSRDTQYF. The gene calls are TRBV5-4 and TRBJ2-3, with 7 bases that match TRBD2. The read terminates 3 residues before the CDR3 end, so the remaining end is supplied by the germline J gene. V lost 6 bases to trimming and J lost 6 bases; unmatched junction nucleotides: 13. In germline, CDR1 is SGHNT, CDR2 YYREEE (reference sequence). The CDR3 loop spans 15 amino acids.

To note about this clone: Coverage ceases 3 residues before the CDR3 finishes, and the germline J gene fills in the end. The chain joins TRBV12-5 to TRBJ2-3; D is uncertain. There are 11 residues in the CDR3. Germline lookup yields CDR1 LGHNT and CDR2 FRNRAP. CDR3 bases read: TGTGCTAGTGGTTCTAGTGAGACG. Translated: CASGSSET. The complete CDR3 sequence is CASGSSETQYF.

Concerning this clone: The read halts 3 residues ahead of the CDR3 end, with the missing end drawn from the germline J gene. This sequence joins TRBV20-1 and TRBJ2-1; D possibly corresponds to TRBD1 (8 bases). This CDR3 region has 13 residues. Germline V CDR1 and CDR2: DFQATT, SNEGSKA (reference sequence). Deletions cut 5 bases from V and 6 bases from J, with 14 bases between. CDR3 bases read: TGCAGTGCTGAGGACAGGGAGGGCAATGAG. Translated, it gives CSAEDREGNE. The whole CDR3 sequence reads CSAEDREGNEQFF.

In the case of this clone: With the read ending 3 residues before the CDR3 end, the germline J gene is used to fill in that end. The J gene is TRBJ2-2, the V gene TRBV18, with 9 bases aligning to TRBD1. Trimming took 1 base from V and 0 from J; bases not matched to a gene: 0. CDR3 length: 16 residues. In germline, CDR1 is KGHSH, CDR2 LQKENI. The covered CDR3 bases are TGTGCCAGCTCACCACGGACAGGGGCGAACACCGGGGAG. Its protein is CASSPRTGANTGE. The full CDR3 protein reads CASSPRTGANTGELFF.

The CDR3 DNA, read in part, is TGCAGTGCCACCTCTAGGACTAGCAACGCCCTGGGTACG. Translating gives CSATSRTSNALGT. The CDR3 in full is CSATSRTSNALGTQYF. The chain has TRBV20-1 and TRBJ2-3; 8 bases are shared with TRBD2. The read terminates 3 residues ahead of where the CDR3 ends, so the germline J gene completes it. This CDR3 has 16 amino acids. Germline V gene data show CDR1 as DFQATT and CDR2 as SNEGSKA (reference sequence). J was trimmed by 8 bases and V by 6 bases; bases with no gene match: 19.

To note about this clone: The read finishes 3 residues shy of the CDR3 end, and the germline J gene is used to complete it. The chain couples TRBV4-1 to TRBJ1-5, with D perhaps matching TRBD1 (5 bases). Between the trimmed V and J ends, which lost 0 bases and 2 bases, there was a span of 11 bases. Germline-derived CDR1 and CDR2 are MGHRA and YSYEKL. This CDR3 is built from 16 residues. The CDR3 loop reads CASSQDGGFGNQPQHF. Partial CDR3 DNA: TGCGCCAGCAGCCAAGATGGGGGGTTTGGCAATCAGCCC.